Following are 5 T cell receptor beta chains from one sample sequenced in a study of graft-versus-host responses after intestinal transplantation. Data came from immunoSEQ multiplex PCR; TCRdb stores just in-frame clones and leaves some out. The table lists some 7,400 clones, about 33% of them singletons. Plates contained about 200,000 CFSE-labeled responder cells and about 200,000 irradiated, violet-dye-labeled stimulator cells. Source: alloreactive CD8+ T cells from a mixed lymphocyte reaction culture, taken before transplantation. Documented subset: CFSE-low proliferating T cells sorted from approximately six-day pre-transplant mixed lymphocyte reaction (GvH or HvG direction). The receptors here all came from a human patient who was an organ donor for intestinal transplantation.

The V gene is TRBV10-3, the J gene TRBJ1-1, with TRBD1 identical over 8 bases. This CDR3 has 13 residues. Trimming cost V 10 bases and J 1 base; bases outside gene matches: 5. CDR1 is ENHRY and CDR2 is SYGVKD in the germline V gene. The CDR3 loop reads CANSGTGNTEAFF. The DNA of the CDR3 is TGTGCCAACTCCGGGACAGGGAACACTGAAGCTTTCTTT.

V and J are TRBV27 and TRBJ2-7, with 8 bases that match TRBD2. The V and J ends lost 3 bases and 7 bases, in that order; junction bases with no gene match: 14. The CDR3 spans 16 residues. The germline CDR1 and CDR2 sequences are MNHEY and SMNVEV (reference sequence). CDR3 DNA: TGTGCCAGCAGTTTGTGGACTAGCCGTATGGTGGGTGAGCAGTACTTC. This encodes CASSLWTSRMVGEQYF.

This rearrangement joins TRBV5-5 to TRBJ1-1; the D gene is possibly TRBD1 (5 bases). Germline loops: CDR1 SGHKS, CDR2 YYEKEE (reference sequence). The CDR3 totals 13 residues. V lost 2 bases, J lost 7 bases, and 12 bases lay in between. CDR3 residues: CASSLPAGIEAFF. The CDR3 region has the DNA TGTGCCAGCAGCTTACCAGCAGGGATTGAAGCTTTCTTT.

The chain combines TRBV19 with TRBJ2-7, with D perhaps TRBD1 (7 bases). The V end was cut by 3 bases, the J end by 2 bases, with 11 bases between. The CDR3 totals 14 residues. Germline V gene lookup returns CDR1 LNHDA and CDR2 SQIVND (reference sequence). CDR3 loop: CASSIGGGAYEQYF. The CDR3 DNA reads as TGTGCCAGTAGTATTGGAGGGGGCGCCTACGAGCAGTACTTC. The full variable domain, its missing parts supplied by reference TRBV19 and TRBJ2-7, is DGGITQSPKYLFRKEGQNVTLSCEQNLNHDAMYWYRQDPGQGLRLIYYSQIVNDFQKGDIAEGYSVSREKKESFPLTVTSAQKNPTAFYLCASSIGGGAYEQYFGPGTRLTVT.

This clone was picked up a small number of times. This chain uses TRBV5-4 with TRBJ1-2; 8 bases are shared with TRBD1. From germline, CDR1 is SGHNT and CDR2 YYREEE (reference sequence). The V and J ends lost 4 bases and 2 bases, in that order; junction bases with no gene match: 4. This CDR3 has 14 amino acids. CDR3 sequence reads: CASSTGQVNYGYTF. Written as DNA, the CDR3 is TGTGCCAGCAGCACGGGACAGGTGAACTATGGCTACACCTTC.